This T cell receptor (beta chain) was recorded in a study of blood T cells in healthy people across ages. Across the study: About one barcoded beta molecule per two T cells came from capture by template switching.

Comment on this clonotype: Its matching antigen is unknown.

There were healthy Caucasian individuals from Russia, aged roughly 6 to 90, serving as donors. Study-level points and caveats: TCR beta diversity correlated strongly with naive T cell percentage.

A second about 7 to 11 cycle PCR used barcoded and J-beta primers. Each cDNA molecule received a tag from a template-switch adaptor that had 12 random nucleotides. TCRdb re-derived calls from the 5' RACE reads in MiXCR, one entry per CDR3 protein. Among fewer than 700,000 distinct CDR3 sequences listed, less than 45% were seen once. Trimming cost V 5 bases and J 7 bases; bases outside gene matches: 21. CDR1 is SGHTA and CDR2 is FQGNSA in the germline V gene. The CDR3 covers 18 residues. The sequence derives from a man older than 75 in good health. The chain joins TRBV7-2 to TRBJ2-3, with 7 bases matching TRBD1. Sequenced: blood. Here the CDR3 DNA reads TGTGCCAGCAGCCTTGACAGGGCCACGAGGTGGAGGATGAATACGCAGTATTTT. It encodes CASSLDRATRWRMNTQYF. Drawing the rest from reference TRBV7-2 and TRBJ2-3, the complete variable domain is GAGVSQSPSNKVTEKGKDVELRCDPISGHTALYWYRQSLGQGLEFLIYFQGNSAPDKSGLPSDRFSAERTGGSVSTLTIQRTQQEDSAVYLCASSLDRATRWRMNTQYFGPGTRLTVL.